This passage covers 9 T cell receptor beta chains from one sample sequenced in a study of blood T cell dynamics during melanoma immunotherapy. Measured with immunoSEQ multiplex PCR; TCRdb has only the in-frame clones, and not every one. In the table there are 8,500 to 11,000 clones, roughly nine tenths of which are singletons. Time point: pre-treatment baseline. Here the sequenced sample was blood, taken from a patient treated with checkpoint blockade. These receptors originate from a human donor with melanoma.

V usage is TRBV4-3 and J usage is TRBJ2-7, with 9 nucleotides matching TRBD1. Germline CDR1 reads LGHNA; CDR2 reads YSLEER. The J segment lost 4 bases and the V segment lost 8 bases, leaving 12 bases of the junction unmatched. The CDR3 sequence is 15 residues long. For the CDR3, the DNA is TGCGCCAGCGGTCCGGGTACAGGGGGCTCATACGAGCAGTACTTC. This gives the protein CASGPGTGGSYEQYF.

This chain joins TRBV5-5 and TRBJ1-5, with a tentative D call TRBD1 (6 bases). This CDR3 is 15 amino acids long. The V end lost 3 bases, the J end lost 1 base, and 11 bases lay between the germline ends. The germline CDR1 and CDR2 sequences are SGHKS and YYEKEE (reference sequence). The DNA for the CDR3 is TGTGCCAGCAGCTCGTCGGACAGAAGCAATCAGCCCCAGCATTTT. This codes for CASSSSDRSNQPQHF.

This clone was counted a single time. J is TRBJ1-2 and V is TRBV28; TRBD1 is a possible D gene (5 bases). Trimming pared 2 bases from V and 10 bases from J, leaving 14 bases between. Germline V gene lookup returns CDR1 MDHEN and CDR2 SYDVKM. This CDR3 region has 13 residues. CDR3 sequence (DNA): TGTGCCAGCAGTTTAATCTACAGGCTATACTACACCTTC. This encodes CASSLIYRLYYTF.

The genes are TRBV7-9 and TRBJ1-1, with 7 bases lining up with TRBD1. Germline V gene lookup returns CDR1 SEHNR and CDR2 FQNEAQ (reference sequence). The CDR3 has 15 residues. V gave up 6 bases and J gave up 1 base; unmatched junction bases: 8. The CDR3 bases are TGTGCCAGCAGACCCTACAGGGGTTCGAACACTGAAGCTTTCTTT. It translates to CASRPYRGSNTEAFF.

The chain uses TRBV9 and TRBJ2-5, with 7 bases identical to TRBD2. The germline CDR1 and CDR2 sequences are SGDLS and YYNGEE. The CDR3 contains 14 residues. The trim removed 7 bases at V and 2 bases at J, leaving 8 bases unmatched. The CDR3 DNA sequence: TGTGCCAGCTCTAGACGGGACTATCAAGAGACCCAGTACTTC. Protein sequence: CASSRRDYQETQYF.

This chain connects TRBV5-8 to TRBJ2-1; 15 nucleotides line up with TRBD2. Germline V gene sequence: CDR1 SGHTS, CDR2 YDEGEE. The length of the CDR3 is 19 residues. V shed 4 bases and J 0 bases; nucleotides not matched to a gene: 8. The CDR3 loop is CASSRSGLAGGLSYNEQFF. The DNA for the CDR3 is TGTGCCAGCAGCCGATCGGGACTAGCGGGGGGTCTCTCCTACAATGAGCAGTTCTTC.

The CDR3 spells CASSPPGIDNSPLHF. In DNA form, the CDR3 reads TGCGCCAGCAGTCCCCCGGGGATAGATAATTCACCCCTCCACTTT. V and J are TRBV10-2 and TRBJ1-6, with D unclear. The germline gives CDR1 WSHSY, CDR2 SAAADI. The CDR3 has 15 residues. The germline V and J ends were trimmed by 5 bases and 5 bases, with 13 bases remaining between them.

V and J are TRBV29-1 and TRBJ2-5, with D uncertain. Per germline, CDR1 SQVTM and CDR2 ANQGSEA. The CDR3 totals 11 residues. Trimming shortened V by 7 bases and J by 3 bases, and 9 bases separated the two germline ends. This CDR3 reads CSDRGEETQYF. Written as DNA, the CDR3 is TGCAGCGACAGAGGAGAAGAGACCCAGTACTTC.

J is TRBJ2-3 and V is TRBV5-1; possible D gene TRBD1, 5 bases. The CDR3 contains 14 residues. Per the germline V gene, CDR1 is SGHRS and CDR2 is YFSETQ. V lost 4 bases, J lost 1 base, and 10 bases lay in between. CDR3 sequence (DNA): TGCGCCAGCAGCACCCTACAGGGCACAGATACGCAGTATTTT. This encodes CASSTLQGTDTQYF.